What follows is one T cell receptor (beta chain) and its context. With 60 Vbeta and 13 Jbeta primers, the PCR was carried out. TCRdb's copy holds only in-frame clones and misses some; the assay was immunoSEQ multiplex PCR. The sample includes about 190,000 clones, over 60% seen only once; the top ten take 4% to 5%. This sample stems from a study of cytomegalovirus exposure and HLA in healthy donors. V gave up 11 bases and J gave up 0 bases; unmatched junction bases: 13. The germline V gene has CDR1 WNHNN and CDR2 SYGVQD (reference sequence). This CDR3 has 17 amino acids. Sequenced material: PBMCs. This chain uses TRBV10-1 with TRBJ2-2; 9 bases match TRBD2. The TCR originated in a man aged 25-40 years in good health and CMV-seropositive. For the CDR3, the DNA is TGCGCCGGCCCCCAACCGGCTAGCGGGACGAACACCGGGGAGCTGTTTTTT. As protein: CAGPQPASGTNTGELFF.